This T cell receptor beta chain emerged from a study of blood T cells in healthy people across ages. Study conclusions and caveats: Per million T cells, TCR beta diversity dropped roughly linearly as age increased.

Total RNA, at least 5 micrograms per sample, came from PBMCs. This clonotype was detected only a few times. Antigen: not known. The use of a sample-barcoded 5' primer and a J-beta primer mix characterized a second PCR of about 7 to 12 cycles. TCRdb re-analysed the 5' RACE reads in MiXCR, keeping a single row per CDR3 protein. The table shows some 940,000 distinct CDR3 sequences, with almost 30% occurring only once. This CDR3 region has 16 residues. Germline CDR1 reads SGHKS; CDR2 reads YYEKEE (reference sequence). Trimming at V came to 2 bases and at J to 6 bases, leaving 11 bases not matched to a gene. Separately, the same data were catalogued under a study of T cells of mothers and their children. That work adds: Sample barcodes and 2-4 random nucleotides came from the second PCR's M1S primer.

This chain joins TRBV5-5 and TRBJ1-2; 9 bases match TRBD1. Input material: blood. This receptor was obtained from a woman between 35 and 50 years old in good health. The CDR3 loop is CASSFDGTGNRDGYTF. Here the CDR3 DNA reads TGTGCCAGCAGCTTTGACGGGACAGGGAATAGGGATGGCTACACCTTC.